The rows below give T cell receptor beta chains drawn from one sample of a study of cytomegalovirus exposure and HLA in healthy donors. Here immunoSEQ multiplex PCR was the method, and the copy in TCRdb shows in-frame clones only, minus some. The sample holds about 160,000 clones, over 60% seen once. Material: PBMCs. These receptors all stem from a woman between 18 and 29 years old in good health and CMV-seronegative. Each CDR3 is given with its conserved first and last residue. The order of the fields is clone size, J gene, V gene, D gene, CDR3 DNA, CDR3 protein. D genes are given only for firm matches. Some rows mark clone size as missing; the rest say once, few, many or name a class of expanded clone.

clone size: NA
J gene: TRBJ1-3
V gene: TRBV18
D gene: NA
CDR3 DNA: TGTGCCAGCTCACCACCGTGGCAAGGAAACACCATATATTTT
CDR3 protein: CASSPPWQGNTIYF

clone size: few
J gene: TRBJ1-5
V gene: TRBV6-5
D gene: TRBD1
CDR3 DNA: TGTGCCAGCAGCCCGACAGGGGGCGTAATTCAGCCCCAGCATTTT
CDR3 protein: CASSPTGGVIQPQHF

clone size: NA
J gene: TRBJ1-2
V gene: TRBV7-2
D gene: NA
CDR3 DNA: TGTGCCAGCAGCTTAGCGGGGGCCTATGGCTACACCTTC
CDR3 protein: CASSLAGAYGYTF

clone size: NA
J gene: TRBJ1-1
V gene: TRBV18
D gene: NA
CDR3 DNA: TGTGCCAGCTCACCACCGCTAGCTGAAGCTTTCTTT
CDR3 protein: CASSPPLAEAFF

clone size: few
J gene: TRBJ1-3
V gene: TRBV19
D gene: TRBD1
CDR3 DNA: TGTGCCAGTACCCCACACTCGGGACAGGGGGCGCTCGGAAACACCATATATTTT
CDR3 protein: CASTPHSGQGALGNTIYF

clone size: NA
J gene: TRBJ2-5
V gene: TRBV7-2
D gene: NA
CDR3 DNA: TGTGCCAGCAGCTTAGGGGGGGGCGTTGAGACCCAGTACTTC
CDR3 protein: CASSLGGGVETQYF

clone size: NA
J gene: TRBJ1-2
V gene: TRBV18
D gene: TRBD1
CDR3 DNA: TGTGCCAGCTCACCACCGTGGACAGGGGGCGCAAGTGGCTACACCTTC
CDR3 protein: CASSPPWTGGASGYTF

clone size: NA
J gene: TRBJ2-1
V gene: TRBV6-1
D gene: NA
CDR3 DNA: TGTGCCAGCAGTGAAGCGCAGGGGTGGAATGAGCAGTTCTTC
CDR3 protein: CASSEAQGWNEQFF

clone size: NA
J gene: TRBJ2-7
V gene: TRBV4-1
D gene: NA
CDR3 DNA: TGCGCCAGCAGCCAAGCTTCCTCAGGGTTGGGGTACGAGCAGTACTTC
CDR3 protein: CASSQASSGLGYEQYF

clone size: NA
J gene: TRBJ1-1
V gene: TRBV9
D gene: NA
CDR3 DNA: TGTGCCAGCAGCGTAGTGCCAGGGTTGAACACTGAAGCTTTCTTT
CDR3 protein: CASSVVPGLNTEAFF

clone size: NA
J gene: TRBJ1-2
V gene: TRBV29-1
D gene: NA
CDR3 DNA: TGCAGCGTCTCCCCAGACTATGGCTACACCTTC
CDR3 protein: CSVSPDYGYTF

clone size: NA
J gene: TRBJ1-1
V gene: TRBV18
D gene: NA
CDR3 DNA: TGTGCCAGCTCACCAGAACCAGGCGCTAACACTGAAGCTTTCTTT
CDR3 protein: CASSPEPGANTEAFF

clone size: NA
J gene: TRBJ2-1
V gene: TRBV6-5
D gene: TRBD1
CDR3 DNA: TGTGCCAGCAGCCCGGGACAGAACCTTTATGAGCAGTTCTTC
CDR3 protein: CASSPGQNLYEQFF

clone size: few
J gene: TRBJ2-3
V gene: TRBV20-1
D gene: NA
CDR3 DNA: TGCAGTGCTAGAGGGCCCGGGGGGCAGTATTTT
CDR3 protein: CSARGPGGQYF

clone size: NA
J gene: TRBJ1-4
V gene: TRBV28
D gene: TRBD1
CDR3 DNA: TGTGCCAGCAGAAAACCGGGACAGAATCAGGAACTGTTTTTT
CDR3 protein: CASRKPGQNQELFF

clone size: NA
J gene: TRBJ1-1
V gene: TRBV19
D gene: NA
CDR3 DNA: TGTGCCAGTAGTTTACCGCAGGGTTCGGGCACTGAAGCTTTCTTT
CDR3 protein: CASSLPQGSGTEAFF

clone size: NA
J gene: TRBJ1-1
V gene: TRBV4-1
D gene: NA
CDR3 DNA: TGCGCCAGCAGCCAAGAGGGGATACAGGGTAAAACTGAAGCTTTCTTT
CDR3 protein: CASSQEGIQGKTEAFF

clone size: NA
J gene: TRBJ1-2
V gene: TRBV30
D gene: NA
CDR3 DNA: TGTGCCAGTAGACAGGAGATTGGCTACACCTTC
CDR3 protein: CASRQEIGYTF

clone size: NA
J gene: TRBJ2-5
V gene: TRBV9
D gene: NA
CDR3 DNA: TGTGCCAGCAGCGTGGGGACATCTCCACGGGAGACCCAGTACTTC
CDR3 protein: CASSVGTSPRETQYF

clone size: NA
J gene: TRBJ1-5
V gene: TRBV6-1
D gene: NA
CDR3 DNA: TGTGCCAGCAGTGAACGACGGGCAGGGGACCTAATGGGTCAGCCCCAGCATTTT
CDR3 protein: CASSERRAGDLMGQPQHF

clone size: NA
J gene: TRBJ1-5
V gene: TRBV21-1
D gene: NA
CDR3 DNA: TGTGCCAGCAGCAACCGGGACAGGTCCCATCAGCCCCAGCATTTT
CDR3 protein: CASSNRDRSHQPQHF

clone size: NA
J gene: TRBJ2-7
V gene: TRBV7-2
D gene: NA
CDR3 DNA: TGTGCCAGCAGCTCCGGAGGGTTGTACGAGCAGTACTTC
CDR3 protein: CASSSGGLYEQYF

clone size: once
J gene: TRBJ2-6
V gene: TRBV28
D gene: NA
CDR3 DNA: TGTGCCAGCAGTCCAGGGGCCGGGAACTCTGGGGCCAACGTCCTGACTTTC
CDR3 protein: CASSPGAGNSGANVLTF

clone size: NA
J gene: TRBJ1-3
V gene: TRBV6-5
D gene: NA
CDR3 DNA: TGTGCCAGCAGTTACTCGGGCGGAAACACCATATATTTT
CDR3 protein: CASSYSGGNTIYF

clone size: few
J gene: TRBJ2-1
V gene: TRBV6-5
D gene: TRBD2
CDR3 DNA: TGTGCCAGCAGTTACGGGACTAGCGGGAGAAATGAGCAGTTCTTC
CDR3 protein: CASSYGTSGRNEQFF

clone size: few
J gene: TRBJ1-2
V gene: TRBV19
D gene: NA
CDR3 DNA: TGTGCCAGTAGTATCGGGAGCTCGCCAAGAATAGGTGGCTACACCTTC
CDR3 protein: CASSIGSSPRIGGYTF

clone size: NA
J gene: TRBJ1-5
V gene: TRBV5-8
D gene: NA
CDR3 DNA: TGTGCCAGCAGCTTAGGAATGGGGGCTAAGAATCAGCCCCAGCATTTT
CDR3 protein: CASSLGMGAKNQPQHF

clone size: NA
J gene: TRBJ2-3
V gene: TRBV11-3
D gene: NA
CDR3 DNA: TGTGCCAGCAGCGGCGGGGCCAGGTCCTTCCCAGATACGCAGTATTTT
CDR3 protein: CASSGGARSFPDTQYF

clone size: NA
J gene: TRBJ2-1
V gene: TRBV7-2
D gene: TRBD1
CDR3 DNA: TGTGCCAGCAGCTCGCCAGGGGGCTATGAGCAGTTCTTC
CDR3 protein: CASSSPGGYEQFF

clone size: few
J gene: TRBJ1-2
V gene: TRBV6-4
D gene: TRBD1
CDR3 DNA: TGTGCCAGCAGTGACTCGACAGGGGCTGGCTACACCTTC
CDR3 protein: CASSDSTGAGYTF

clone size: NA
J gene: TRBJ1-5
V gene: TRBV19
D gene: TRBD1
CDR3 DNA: TGTGCCAGTAGGGAACAGGGGGTCCGCAATCAGCCCCAGCATTTT
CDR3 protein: CASREQGVRNQPQHF

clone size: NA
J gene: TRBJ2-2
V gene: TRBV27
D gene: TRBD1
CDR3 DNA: TGTGCCAGCAGACCGGGACAGGGTGGCACCGGGGAGCTGTTTTTT
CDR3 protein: CASRPGQGGTGELFF

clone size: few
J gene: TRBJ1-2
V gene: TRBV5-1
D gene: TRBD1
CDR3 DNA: TGCGCCAGCAGCTTCGGGACAGCTGCCTATGGCTACACCTTC
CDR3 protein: CASSFGTAAYGYTF

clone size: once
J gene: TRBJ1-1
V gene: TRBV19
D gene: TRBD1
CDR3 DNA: TGTGCCAGTAGTATCCTTACGACAGGGAAGAACACTGAAGCTTTCTTT
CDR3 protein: CASSILTTGKNTEAFF

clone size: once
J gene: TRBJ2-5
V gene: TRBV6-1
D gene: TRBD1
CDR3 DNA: TGTGCCAGCAGTGAAGGGACAGGGGCTCCTCCGACTTACTTC
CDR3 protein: CASSEGTGAPPTYF

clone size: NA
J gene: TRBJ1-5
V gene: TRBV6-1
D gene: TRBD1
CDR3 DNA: TGTGCCAGCAGTGCCCGGACAGGGGGTAATCAGCCCCAGCATTTT
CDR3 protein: CASSARTGGNQPQHF

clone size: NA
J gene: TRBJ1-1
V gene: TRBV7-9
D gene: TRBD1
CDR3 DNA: TGTGCCAGCAGCCCAGGGACAGGGGTTATAAGCACTGAAGCTTTCTTT
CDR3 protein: CASSPGTGVISTEAFF

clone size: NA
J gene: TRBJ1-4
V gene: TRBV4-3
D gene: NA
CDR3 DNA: TGCGCCAGCAGCCAAGATCTGTCGCGTAATGAAAAACTGTTTTTT
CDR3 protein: CASSQDLSRNEKLFF

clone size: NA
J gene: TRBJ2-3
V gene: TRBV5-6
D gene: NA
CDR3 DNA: TGTGCCAGCAGCTTCTGGCTAGAGACAGATACGCAGTATTTT
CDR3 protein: CASSFWLETDTQYF

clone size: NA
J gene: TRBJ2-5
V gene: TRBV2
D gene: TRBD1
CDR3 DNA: TGTGCCAGCAGTATAATTGGGACAGCTAAAGAGACCCAGTACTTC
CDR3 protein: CASSIIGTAKETQYF

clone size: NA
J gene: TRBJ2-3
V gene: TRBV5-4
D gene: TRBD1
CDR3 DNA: TGTGCCGGGAATCCCGGGACAGGTCCCCCAGATACGCAGTATTTT
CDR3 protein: CAGNPGTGPPDTQYF

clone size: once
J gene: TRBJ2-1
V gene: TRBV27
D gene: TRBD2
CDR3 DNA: TGTGCCAGCAATTATAACCGCGGGAGCTTCAGCAATGAGCAGTTCTTC
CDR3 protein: CASNYNRGSFSNEQFF

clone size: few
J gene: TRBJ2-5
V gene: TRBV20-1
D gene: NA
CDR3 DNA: TGCAGTGCTAGCAGCCAAGAGACCCAGTACTTC
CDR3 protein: CSASSQETQYF

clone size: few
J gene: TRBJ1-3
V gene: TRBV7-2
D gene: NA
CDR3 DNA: TGTGCCAGCAGCTTAGTCCACAGGCTTTCGGGAAACACCATATATTTT
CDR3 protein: CASSLVHRLSGNTIYF

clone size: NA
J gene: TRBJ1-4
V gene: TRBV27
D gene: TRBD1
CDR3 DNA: TGTGCCAGCGGGAGCCGACAGGGAGACACAACTAATGAAAAACTGTTTTTT
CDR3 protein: CASGSRQGDTTNEKLFF

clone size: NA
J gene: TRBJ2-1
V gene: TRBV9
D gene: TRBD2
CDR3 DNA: TGTGCCAGCAGCGTCGGCGGCGGGAGAATCAATGAGCAGTTCTTC
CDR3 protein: CASSVGGGRINEQFF

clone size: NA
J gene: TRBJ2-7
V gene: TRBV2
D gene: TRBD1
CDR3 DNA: TGTGCCAGCACTGCCCGGGACAGGGGGTACGAGCAGTACTTC
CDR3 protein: CASTARDRGYEQYF

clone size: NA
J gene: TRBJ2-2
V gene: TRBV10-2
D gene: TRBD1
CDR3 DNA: TGCGCCAGCAATAGACAGGGGGCCGGGGAGCTGTTTTTT
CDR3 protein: CASNRQGAGELFF

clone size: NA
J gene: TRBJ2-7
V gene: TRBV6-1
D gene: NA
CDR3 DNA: TGTGCCAGCAGTTTTGGACAGCCCTCCTACGAGCAGTACTTC
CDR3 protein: CASSFGQPSYEQYF

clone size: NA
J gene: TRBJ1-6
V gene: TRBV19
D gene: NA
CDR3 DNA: TGTGCCAGTAGTATAGGTTCGGGATCCTATAATTCACCCCTCCACTTT
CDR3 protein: CASSIGSGSYNSPLHF

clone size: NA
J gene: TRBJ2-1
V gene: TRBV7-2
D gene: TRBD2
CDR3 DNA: TGTGCCAGCAGCTTTCTAGCGGCCCCCTACAATGAGCAGTTCTTC
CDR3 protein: CASSFLAAPYNEQFF

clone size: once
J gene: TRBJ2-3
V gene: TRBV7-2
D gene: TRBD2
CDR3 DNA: TGTGCCAGCAAGCGGGAGTACGGCACAGATACGCAGTATTTT
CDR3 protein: CASKREYGTDTQYF

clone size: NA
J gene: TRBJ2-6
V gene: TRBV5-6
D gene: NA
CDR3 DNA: TGTGCCAGCATTCGGGACTCTGGGGCCAACGGCCTGACTTTC
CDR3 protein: CASIRDSGANGLTF

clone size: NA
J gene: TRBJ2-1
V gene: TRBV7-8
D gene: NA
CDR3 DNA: TGTGCCAGCAGCTCCCACTCTCGGGGGAGGCAGTTCTTC
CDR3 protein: CASSSHSRGRQFF

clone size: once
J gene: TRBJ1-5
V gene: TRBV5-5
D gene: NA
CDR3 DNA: TGTGCCAGCAGCGAACGGTCTACTCAGCCCCAGCATTTT
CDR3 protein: CASSERSTQPQHF

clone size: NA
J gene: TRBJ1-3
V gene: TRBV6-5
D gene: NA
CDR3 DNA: TGTGCCAGCAGGCCACACGGAGCTGAGGGTAACACCATATATTTT
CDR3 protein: CASRPHGAEGNTIYF

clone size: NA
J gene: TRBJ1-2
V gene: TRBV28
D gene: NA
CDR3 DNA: TGTGCCGGCAGTTTATTAAAACAGATCTATGGCTACACCTTC
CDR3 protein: CAGSLLKQIYGYTF

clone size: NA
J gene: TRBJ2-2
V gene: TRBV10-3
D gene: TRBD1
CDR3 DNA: TGTGCCATCAGTGCAGGACAGGGGGGACGGACCGGGGAGCTGTTTTTT
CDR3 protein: CAISAGQGGRTGELFF

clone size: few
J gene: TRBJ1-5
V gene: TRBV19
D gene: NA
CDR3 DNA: TGTGCCAGTAGTATAGACACGGTAGTGGCCCAGCATTTT
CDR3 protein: CASSIDTVVAQHF